This section outlines one TCR beta chain sequence together with its context. Its antigen is not known. The CDR3 spans 13 residues. Deletions cut 3 bases from V and 7 bases from J, with 10 bases between. The germline CDR1 and CDR2 sequences are WSHSY and SAAADI. These data are taken from a study of cytotoxic CD8 clonotypes in ibrutinib-treated CLL. Whole-study context: Productive templates averaged about 250,000 per sample, and productive rearrangements 94,082.

Study-level results: On treatment, the uncommon public clonotypes contracted or remained stable.

Some clones are missing from TCRdb's copy, which holds only in-frame ones; the method was immunoSEQ multiplex PCR. The repertoire holds approximately 350,000 clones, with about 64% as singletons. This receptor was identified in a human donor with chronic lymphocytic leukemia. The V gene is TRBV10-2, the J gene TRBJ1-5; D might be TRBD1 (5 bases). The sequencing used PBMCs, collected after 36 months of ibrutinib treatment. Here the CDR3 reads CASSDRGGQPQHF. CDR3 coding DNA: TGCGCCAGCAGTGATCGGGGGGGACAGCCCCAGCATTTT.